These 18 T cell receptor beta chains share one sample of origin, sequenced in a study of T cell responses to AZD1222 COVID-19 vaccine. Here immunoSEQ multiplex PCR was the method, and the copy in TCRdb shows in-frame clones only, minus some. The sample contains 170,000 or so clones, about nine tenths of which appear only once. This specimen consisted of peripheral blood, obtained on day 0 of AZD1222 vaccination. The source is an adult in good health.

V gene TRBV30 combines with J gene TRBJ2-3, with D maybe TRBD2 (6 bases). Looked up from germline, CDR1 is GTSNPN and CDR2 is SVGIG (reference sequence). Trimming took 3 bases from V and 3 from J, leaving 19 bases between them. This CDR3 is built from 16 residues. CDR3: CAWRQFLAGRTDTQYF. The CDR3 DNA sequence: TGTGCCTGGAGACAGTTCTTGGCGGGACGGACAGATACGCAGTATTTT.

The CDR3 nucleotides are TGTGCCAGCAGTTACTCGGGCGGCACCGCTTTAGTGACCCAGCCCCAGCATTTT. This codes for CASSYSGGTALVTQPQHF. The chain is built from TRBV6-2 or TRBV6-3 and TRBJ1-5; D call uncertain. Per germline, CDR1 MNHEY and CDR2 SVGEGT. The CDR3 contains 18 residues. Deletions cut 0 bases from V and 7 bases from J, with 22 bases between.

The chain links TRBV28 to TRBJ1-2; TRBD1 is a possible D gene (5 bases). Trimming cost V 4 bases and J 8 bases, with 20 bases left between them. Germline-derived CDR1 and CDR2 are MDHEN and SYDVKM. This CDR3 has 15 amino acids. The DNA of the CDR3 is TGTGCCAGCAGTTCTGTTCAGGGTCTCGTAGGGGGCTACACCTTC. Its protein is CASSSVQGLVGGYTF.

V gene TRBV23-1 combines with J gene TRBJ2-7; D gene uncertain. TRBV23-1 is marked as an open reading frame, function uncertain. V shed 7 bases and J shed 0 bases, with 10 bases lying between them. The CDR3 is 13 amino acids. This CDR3 is CASTSLNSYEQYF. CDR3 nucleotides: TGCGCCAGCACCTCCTTAAACTCCTACGAGCAGTACTTC.

V and J are TRBV5-8 and TRBJ1-5, with D hard to call. Germline loops: CDR1 SGHTS, CDR2 YDEGEE. This CDR3 is 11 amino acids long. Trimming took off 3 bases at V and 4 bases at J, with 2 bases between the two ends. The CDR3 protein is CASSWNQPQHF. CDR3 DNA: TGTGCCAGCAGCTGGAATCAGCCCCAGCATTTT.

This chain joins TRBV6-1 and TRBJ1-1; 7 bases fit TRBD1. The CDR3 runs 13 residues. Germline assignment: CDR1 MNHNS and CDR2 SASEGT. Germline trimming cut 3 bases from V and 7 bases from J; bases unmatched to any gene: 5. In nucleotides, the CDR3 is TGTGCCAGCAGTGAGCACCGGGACAGTGAAGCTTTCTTT. It translates to CASSEHRDSEAFF.

This clone appeared a single time. The chain couples TRBV15 to TRBJ2-6, with D uncertain. The germline gives CDR1 LNHNV, CDR2 YYDKDF (reference sequence). V shed 3 bases and J shed 0 bases, with 6 bases lying between them. The CDR3 extends over 15 amino acids. Written as DNA, the CDR3 is TGTGCCACCAGCAGGGACCTCTCTGGGGCCAACGTCCTGACTTTC. Its protein is CATSRDLSGANVLTF.

V is TRBV7-9 and J is TRBJ2-7, with TRBD1 matching 9 bases. This CDR3 contains 15 residues. Germline CDR1 and CDR2: SEHNR and FQNEAQ (reference sequence). With 5 bases clipped from V and 2 bases from J, the junction kept 7 bases outside the gene matches. In DNA, the CDR3 is TGTGCCAGCAGCCGCGGGACAGGGACGCCCTACGAGCAGTACTTC. Protein: CASSRGTGTPYEQYF.

The chain uses TRBV19 and TRBJ1-5, with 7 nucleotides matching TRBD1. V gave up 8 bases and J gave up 0 bases; unmatched junction bases: 10. This CDR3 contains 16 residues. Germline loops: CDR1 LNHDA, CDR2 SQIVND (reference sequence). The CDR3 loop is CASRWTGGNSNQPQHF. The CDR3 region has the DNA TGTGCCAGTCGATGGACAGGAGGTAATAGCAATCAGCCCCAGCATTTT.

The J gene is TRBJ2-2, the V gene TRBV4-1; the D gene is possibly TRBD1 (6 bases). V shed 6 bases and J shed 0 bases, with 11 bases lying between them. Germline loops: CDR1 MGHRA, CDR2 YSYEKL. The CDR3 spans 15 residues. The CDR3: CASRGAGANTGELFF. CDR3 sequence (DNA): TGCGCCAGCAGGGGGGCAGGAGCGAACACCGGGGAGCTGTTTTTT.

CDR3 coding DNA: TGTGCCAGCAGCCAAGAATGGGAGTATGGCTACACCTTC. Its translation is CASSQEWEYGYTF. This chain connects TRBV4-2 to TRBJ1-2; D is unresolved. The germline V and J ends were trimmed by 0 bases and 5 bases, with 7 bases remaining between them. CDR1 is LGHNA and CDR2 is YNFKEQ in the germline V gene. This CDR3 is 13 amino acids long.

The chain has TRBV5-4 and TRBJ2-1; TRBD2 agrees at 15 bases. The V and J ends lost 4 bases and 6 bases, in that order; junction bases with no gene match: 8. The CDR3 is 17 amino acids. In germline, CDR1 is SGHNT, CDR2 YYREEE (reference sequence). CDR3 residues: CASSPGLAGGPVNEQFF. In nucleotides, the CDR3 is TGTGCCAGCAGCCCAGGACTAGCGGGGGGGCCGGTCAATGAGCAGTTCTTC.

The chain carries TRBV28 and TRBJ1-5; D gene unclear. CDR3 length: 13 residues. The V end was cut by 7 bases, the J end by 4 bases, with 11 bases between. CDR1 and CDR2 from the germline V gene are MDHEN and SYDVKM. The chain's CDR3 is CASTYVRNQPQHF. For the CDR3, the DNA is TGTGCCAGCACTTACGTTCGGAATCAGCCCCAGCATTTT.

This clone was counted a single time. V and J are TRBV6-6 and TRBJ1-5, with 11 bases identical to TRBD1. CDR3 length equals 16 residues. Germline V gene data show CDR1 as MNHNY and CDR2 as SVGAGI (reference sequence). V lost 2 bases, J lost 9 bases, and 9 bases stayed unmatched. The DNA for the CDR3 is TGTGCCAGCAGTTACCCGGGACAGGGGGACCCGGGGCCCCAGCATTTT. Translated: CASSYPGQGDPGPQHF.

The table lists this clone with a count of one. The chain couples TRBV19 to TRBJ2-5; TRBD1 is a possible D gene (5 bases). Germline V CDR1 and CDR2: LNHDA, SQIVND (reference sequence). Between the trimmed V and J ends, which lost 2 bases and 5 bases, there was a span of 15 bases. This CDR3 has 15 amino acids. The CDR3 here is CASSINAAGLETQYF. In nucleotides, the CDR3 is TGTGCCAGTAGTATAAACGCGGCAGGGTTGGAGACCCAGTACTTC. Combining the CDR3 with reference TRBV19 and TRBJ2-5 gives the whole variable domain DGGITQSPKYLFRKEGQNVTLSCEQNLNHDAMYWYRQDPGQGLRLIYYSQIVNDFQKGDIAEGYSVSREKKESFPLTVTSAQKNPTAFYLCASSINAAGLETQYFGPGTRLLVL.

The chain employs TRBV28 and TRBJ1-1, with no clear D. V lost 2 bases and J lost 0, with 4 bases in between. This CDR3 has 13 amino acids. Germline-derived CDR1 and CDR2 are MDHEN and SYDVKM. The CDR3 is CASSLQLNTEAFF. CDR3 coding DNA: TGTGCCAGCAGTTTACAGCTGAACACTGAAGCTTTCTTT. Drawing the rest from reference TRBV28 and TRBJ1-1, the complete variable domain is DVKVTQSSRYLVKRTGEKVFLECVQDMDHENMFWYRQDPGLGLRLIYFSYDVKMKEKGDIPEGYSVSREKKERFSLILESASTNQTSMYLCASSLQLNTEAFFGQGTRLTVV.

The J gene is TRBJ1-1, the V gene TRBV6-5, with D tentatively TRBD1 (6 bases). V lost 7 bases, J lost 7 bases, and 13 bases lay in between. The CDR3 is made up of 12 amino acids. Germline V gives CDR1 MNHEY, CDR2 SVGAGI. The CDR3 sequence: CASIIGGSEAFF. DNA for the CDR3: TGTGCCAGCATTATAGGGGGAAGTGAAGCTTTCTTT.

This clone was counted a single time. The chain is built from TRBV7-2 and TRBJ2-2; D gene ambiguous. CDR3 length: 14 amino acids. Trimming removed 4 bases from V and 5 bases from J, with 11 bases in between. CDR1 is SGHTA and CDR2 is FQGNSA in the germline V gene. The CDR3 is CASSSLRKTGELFF. The CDR3 DNA is TGTGCCAGCAGCTCGCTGAGGAAAACCGGGGAGCTGTTTTTT.